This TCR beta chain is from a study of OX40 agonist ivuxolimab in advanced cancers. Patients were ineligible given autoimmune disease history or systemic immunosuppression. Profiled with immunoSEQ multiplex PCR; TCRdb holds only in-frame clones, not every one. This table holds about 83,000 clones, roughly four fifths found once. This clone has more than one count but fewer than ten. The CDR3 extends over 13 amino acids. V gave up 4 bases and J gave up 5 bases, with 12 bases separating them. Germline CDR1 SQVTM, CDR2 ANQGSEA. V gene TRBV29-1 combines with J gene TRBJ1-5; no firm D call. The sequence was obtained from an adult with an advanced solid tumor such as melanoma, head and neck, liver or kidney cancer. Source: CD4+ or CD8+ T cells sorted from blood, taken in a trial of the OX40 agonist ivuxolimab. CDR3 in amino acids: CSVGWERDQPQHF. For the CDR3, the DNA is TGCAGCGTTGGGTGGGAAAGGGATCAGCCCCAGCATTTT.